Presented here are 10 T cell receptor beta chains from one specimen sequenced in a study of cytomegalovirus exposure and HLA in healthy donors. 13 Jbeta primers and 60 Vbeta primers were used for the PCR. Sequencing was performed with immunoSEQ multiplex PCR; in TCRdb, only in-frame clones are kept and a portion is missing. This sample has more than 85,000 clones, with 65% to 80% found just once. Sequenced: PBMCs. These receptors originate from a woman aged 45-60 years in good health and CMV-seropositive.

This chain uses TRBV2 with TRBJ1-4, with 7 bases that match TRBD1. This CDR3 comprises 19 residues. V lost 4 bases to trimming and J lost 0 bases; unmatched junction nucleotides: 14. Looked up from germline, CDR1 is SNHLY and CDR2 is FYNNEI. DNA for the CDR3: TGTGCCAGCAGTGTCTCCTACAGGGGAATTAGTGCAACTAATGAAAAACTGTTTTTT. Protein: CASSVSYRGISATNEKLFF.

The genes are TRBV18 and TRBJ1-1, with 9 bases aligning to TRBD1. The CDR3 totals 20 residues. The V gene's germline CDR1 is KGHSH and CDR2 LQKENI. With V trimmed by 4 bases and J by 1 base, 19 bases remained unmatched. DNA for the CDR3: TGTGCCAGCTCACGAAATAAGGGGGGACAGGGAGGAGGACAGAACACTGAAGCTTTCTTT. Translation: CASSRNKGGQGGGQNTEAFF.

The genes are TRBV9 and TRBJ2-1; TRBD2 agrees at 10 bases. The CDR3 runs to 16 residues. The V gene's germline CDR1 is SGDLS and CDR2 YYNGEE. The V and J ends lost 4 bases and 3 bases, in that order; junction bases with no gene match: 7. CDR3 in DNA: TGTGCCAGCAGCCCTAAGGGACTAGCGTTCTACAATGAGCAGTTCTTC. Translated, it gives CASSPKGLAFYNEQFF.

The chain couples TRBV7-2 to TRBJ2-3, with unresolved D. Germline assignment: CDR1 SGHTA and CDR2 FQGNSA. The V and J ends lost 5 bases and 5 bases respectively, with 17 bases between them. CDR3 length: 15 amino acids. For the CDR3, the DNA is TGTGCCAGCAGCCCCAATCCGTCTACGAGAGATACGCAGTATTTT. It yields the protein CASSPNPSTRDTQYF.

This chain joins TRBV25-1 and TRBJ2-3, with a weak D call TRBD1 (5 bases). Per germline, CDR1 MGHDK and CDR2 SYGVNS. The CDR3 is 15 amino acids. V lost 7 bases, J lost 5 bases, and 19 bases lay in between. CDR3 amino acids: CASTPGRGPGDTQYF. The CDR3 coding sequence is TGTGCCAGCACCCCGGGTAGGGGCCCCGGAGATACGCAGTATTTT.

In this sample, this clone turned up a few times. V usage is TRBV7-9 and J usage is TRBJ2-3; TRBD1 aligns across 11 bases. The CDR3 is 15 residues long. The germline V gene encodes CDR1 SEHNR and CDR2 FQNEAQ (reference sequence). With 5 bases clipped from V and 1 base from J, the junction kept 2 bases outside the gene matches. The CDR3 spells CASSRGQGGTDTQYF. CDR3 nucleotide sequence: TGTGCCAGCAGCAGGGGACAGGGGGGCACAGATACGCAGTATTTT.

This sequence joins TRBV9 and TRBJ2-7; perhaps TRBD2 as D (5 bases). V gave up 3 bases and J gave up 5 bases, with 18 bases separating them. The CDR3 is 15 residues long. The germline CDR1 and CDR2 sequences are SGDLS and YYNGEE. This CDR3 is CASSAGLQTYHEQYF. CDR3 in DNA: TGTGCCAGCAGCGCCGGACTCCAAACTTACCACGAGCAGTACTTC.

The V call is TRBV14, the J call TRBJ1-4, with no clear D. V was trimmed by 3 bases and J by 6 bases, leaving 8 bases between them. The CDR3 has 13 residues. Germline V lookup: CDR1 SGHDN, CDR2 FVKESK. The CDR3 bases are TGTGCCAGCAGCCAGTCTTATTATGAAAAACTGTTTTTT. Its protein is CASSQSYYEKLFF.

This clone was observed once. This sequence joins TRBV5-4 and TRBJ2-2; D perhaps matches TRBD1 (6 bases). Deletions cut 4 bases from V and 4 bases from J, with 11 bases between. The CDR3 extends over 14 amino acids. Germline assignment: CDR1 SGHNT and CDR2 YYREEE (reference sequence). The CDR3 nucleotides are TGTGCCAGCAGCACAGGGATGGGCACCGGGGAGCTGTTTTTT. Amino acid sequence: CASSTGMGTGELFF.

The gene calls are TRBV27 and TRBJ2-7; 11 nucleotides line up with TRBD2. The germline V gene encodes CDR1 MNHEY and CDR2 SMNVEV (reference sequence). Trimming removed 5 bases from V and 9 bases from J; junction bases left unmatched: 12. The CDR3 extends over 15 amino acids. The CDR3 reads CASSGPGLAEKGQYF. DNA of the CDR3: TGTGCCAGCAGTGGCCCGGGACTAGCGGAGAAAGGGCAGTACTTC.